These 25 T cell receptor beta chains share one sample of origin, sequenced in a study of blood T cell repertoires in COVID-19. Sequenced by immunoSEQ multiplex PCR; TCRdb stores in-frame clones only, minus some. The table lists around 150,000 clones, more than 75% of them singletons. What was sequenced was peripheral blood. The receptor set was obtained from a man between 60 and 75 years old who had recovered from COVID-19.

CDR3 protein: CASSPDRGGGNTIYF. CDR3 bases: TGTGCCAGCAGCCCGGACAGGGGGGGAGGAAACACCATATATTTT. The V gene is TRBV5-5, the J gene TRBJ1-3, with TRBD1 matching over 10 bases. The length of the CDR3 is 15 residues. In germline, CDR1 is SGHKS, CDR2 YYEKEE (reference sequence). Trimming at V came to 4 bases and at J to 4 bases, leaving 5 bases not matched to a gene. The complete variable domain, with remaining parts taken from reference TRBV5-5 and TRBJ1-3, reads DAGVTQSPTHLIKTRGQQVTLRCSPISGHKSVSWYQQVLGQGPQFIFQYYEKEERGRGNFPDRFSARQFPNYSSELNVNALLLGDSALYLCASSPDRGGGNTIYFGEGSWLTVV.

The chain has TRBV6-5 and TRBJ1-5; the D is unclear. Trimming left V 7 bases short and J 12 bases short, with 16 bases between. Germline loops: CDR1 MNHEY, CDR2 SVGAGI. The CDR3 consists of 12 residues. CDR3 in DNA: TGTGCCAGCATCGATGACACCAATGACCAGCATTTT. It encodes CASIDDTNDQHF.

This rearrangement joins TRBV6-5 to TRBJ1-2; D is uncertain. This CDR3 comprises 12 residues. Germline lookup yields CDR1 MNHEY and CDR2 SVGAGI. Trimming removed 2 bases at V and 8 bases at J, with 9 bases between. The CDR3: CASSYARSGYTF. The CDR3 region has the DNA TGTGCCAGCAGTTACGCCCGGAGCGGCTACACCTTC.

The chain is built from TRBV6-5 and TRBJ1-5; D not resolved. The CDR3 spans 14 residues. In germline, CDR1 is MNHEY, CDR2 SVGAGI. Trimming left V 5 bases short and J 4 bases short, with 12 bases between. CDR3 protein: CASSTNSFNQPQHF. CDR3 nucleotides: TGTGCCAGCAGTACCAACAGCTTTAATCAGCCCCAGCATTTT.

The chain recombines TRBV6-6 with TRBJ2-1; the match to TRBD2 covers 11 bases. Trimming removed 8 bases from V and 3 bases from J; junction bases left unmatched: 6. The CDR3 totals 15 residues. Germline V gives CDR1 MNHNY, CDR2 SVGAGI (reference sequence). The CDR3 region has the DNA TGTGCCAGCCAACCTAGCGGGGGGATCTACAATGAGCAGTTCTTC. It encodes CASQPSGGIYNEQFF.

The rearrangement uses TRBV24-1 and TRBJ2-3; 9 bases map to TRBD1. The V and J ends lost 5 bases and 3 bases, in that order; junction bases with no gene match: 5. Germline V CDR1 and CDR2: KGHDR, SFDVKD. The CDR3 totals 15 residues. In DNA form, the CDR3 reads TGTGCCACCAGTGGCCGGGACAGGGTGACAGATACGCAGTATTTT. Protein sequence: CATSGRDRVTDTQYF.

The chain carries TRBV19 and TRBJ2-3, with D perhaps matching TRBD1 (8 bases). This CDR3 comprises 21 residues. Trimming shortened V by 4 bases and J by 5 bases, and 34 bases separated the two germline ends. The germline CDR1 and CDR2 sequences are LNHDA and SQIVND (reference sequence). The CDR3 DNA reads as TGTGCCAGTAGTAGATGCCGGGACAGGTCGTCGGGGGGAGAGGCGCGAGATACGCAGTATTTT. Its translation: CASSRCRDRSSGGEARDTQYF.

The chain uses TRBV15 and TRBJ2-5; D might be TRBD2 (6 bases). The CDR3 has 15 residues. V was shortened by 0 bases and J by 3 bases, with 11 bases between the two germline ends. CDR1 and CDR2 (germline): LNHNV, YYDKDF (reference sequence). CDR3 sequence: CATSRDRGIEETQYF. The CDR3 region has the DNA TGTGCCACCAGCAGAGATCGGGGGATTGAAGAGACCCAGTACTTC.

The chain combines TRBV7-2 with TRBJ2-3, with 8 bases matching TRBD2. This CDR3 contains 15 residues. The V gene end was trimmed by 5 bases and the J gene end by 4 bases; junction bases not matched to a gene: 8. Germline CDR1 SGHTA, CDR2 FQGNSA. CDR3 residues: CASSLGGAGADTQYF. The DNA of the CDR3 is TGTGCCAGCAGCCTAGGGGGAGCGGGAGCAGATACGCAGTATTTT.

The genes are TRBV5-1 and TRBJ1-4; no clear D gene. V lost 4 bases and J lost 4, with 8 bases in between. CDR3 length: 13 residues. CDR1 and CDR2 from the germline V gene are SGHRS and YFSETQ. CDR3: CASSPEVNEKLFF. The CDR3 region has the DNA TGCGCCAGCAGCCCAGAGGTTAATGAAAAACTGTTTTTT.

The chain links TRBV6-1 to TRBJ1-1, with D possibly TRBD1 on 6 matching bases. The CDR3 length is 14 residues. Germline V lookup: CDR1 MNHNS, CDR2 SASEGT. The ends were cut back, 2 bases at V and 5 bases at J, with 12 bases in the middle. The CDR3 coding sequence is TGTGCCAGCAGTGAAAACAGGGCGAGGACTGAAGCTTTCTTT. This translates into CASSENRARTEAFF.

The J gene is TRBJ2-6, the V gene TRBV7-9, with D possibly TRBD2 on 5 matching bases. Between the trimmed V and J ends, which lost 5 bases and 1 base, there was a span of 12 bases. The CDR3 extends over 16 amino acids. The germline V gene encodes CDR1 SEHNR and CDR2 FQNEAQ (reference sequence). The chain's CDR3 is CASSTSGGSGANVLTF. DNA of the CDR3: TGTGCCAGCAGCACTAGTGGCGGTTCTGGGGCCAACGTCCTGACTTTC.

The CDR3 loop reads CASRQGGNQPQHF. CDR3 nucleotide sequence: TGTGCCAGCAGACAGGGTGGCAATCAGCCCCAGCATTTT. The chain carries TRBV28 and TRBJ1-5; D might be TRBD1 (6 bases). Per germline, CDR1 MDHEN and CDR2 SYDVKM. This CDR3 is built from 13 residues. Trimming took off 6 bases at V and 2 bases at J, with 8 bases between the two ends.

This rearrangement joins TRBV7-2 to TRBJ2-7; 12 nucleotides match TRBD2. The CDR3 totals 16 residues. With V trimmed by 5 bases and J by 3 bases, 8 bases remained unmatched. Germline CDR1 SGHTA, CDR2 FQGNSA. The CDR3 sequence: CASSQGLAGSYYEQYF. CDR3 in DNA: TGTGCCAGCAGCCAAGGACTAGCGGGGTCCTACTACGAGCAGTACTTC.

The chain recombines TRBV19 with TRBJ2-3, with 7 bases identical to TRBD1. V lost 3 bases and J lost 0; bases outside the gene matches: 3. Per the germline V gene, CDR1 is LNHDA and CDR2 is SQIVND (reference sequence). The CDR3 spans 15 residues. CDR3 sequence: CASSITGASTDTQYF. As DNA, the CDR3 is TGTGCCAGTAGTATTACAGGGGCCAGCACAGATACGCAGTATTTT.

This clone showed up just once. The chain is built from TRBV21-1 and TRBJ2-7; the table's TRBD2 call for D was not verified on the DNA. TRBV21-1 is marked as a pseudogene. CDR3 length: 15 residues. CDR3 sequence: CASSKEARGDYEQYF. CDR3 nucleotides: TGTGCCAGCAGCAAAGAGGCGAGAGGCGACTACGAGCAGTACTTC.

V and J are TRBV27 and TRBJ2-7; TRBD1 might be the D (6 bases). The CDR3 is 13 amino acids. Germline CDR1 MNHEY, CDR2 SMNVEV (reference sequence). The ends were cut back, 4 bases at V and 5 bases at J, with 12 bases in the middle. The CDR3 coding sequence is TGTGCCAGCAGTTCCCAACAGGGCCACGAGCAGTACTTC. Residues: CASSSQQGHEQYF.

The rearrangement uses TRBV14 and TRBJ1-2; no firm D call. CDR3 length: 13 amino acids. CDR1 and CDR2 (germline): SGHDN, FVKESK. Trimming took 4 bases from V and 4 from J, leaving 10 bases between them. CDR3 residues: CASSPGPSYGYTF. The DNA for the CDR3 is TGTGCCAGCAGCCCAGGCCCTTCCTATGGCTACACCTTC.

The rearrangement uses TRBV10-2 and TRBJ1-1, with a tentative D call TRBD1 (5 bases). From germline, CDR1 is WSHSY and CDR2 SAAADI. V was pared by 6 bases and J by 11 bases, with 16 bases between. CDR3 length: 12 amino acids. The CDR3 bases are TGCGCCAGCAGGCCCGGACATCTGGACGCTTTCTTT. Encoded protein: CASRPGHLDAFF.

A few counts support this clone. The chain employs TRBV3-1 (or the pseudogene TRBV3-2) and TRBJ1-5; D unclear. CDR1 LGHDT and CDR2 YNNKEL come from the germline V gene (reference sequence). The CDR3 spans 14 residues. The germline V and J ends were trimmed by 4 bases and 5 bases, with 12 bases remaining between them. DNA for the CDR3: TGTGCCAGCAGCCGCACGGTGCGGGATCAGCCCCAGCATTTT. This translates into CASSRTVRDQPQHF.

The chain is built from TRBV7-2 and TRBJ1-2; no clear D. Germline V gene data show CDR1 as SGHTA and CDR2 as FQGNSA. The V end lost 4 bases, the J end lost 3 bases, and 12 bases lay between the germline ends. CDR3 length: 14 residues. CDR3 sequence reads: CASSYPGVDYGYTF. The DNA of the CDR3 is TGTGCCAGCAGCTACCCCGGGGTCGACTATGGCTACACCTTC.

This clone has only a few counts. The chain uses TRBV28 and TRBJ2-7, with 12 bases matching TRBD2. V was clipped by 3 bases and J by 0 bases; unmatched bases: 9. The CDR3 contains 18 residues. Germline CDR1 and CDR2: MDHEN and SYDVKM. In DNA form, the CDR3 reads TGTGCCAGCAGTTTGGACAGGGGACTAGCGGGTAGCTCCTACGAGCAGTACTTC. It translates to CASSLDRGLAGSSYEQYF.

The genes are TRBV19 and TRBJ1-6; 10 positions match TRBD1. V was pared by 5 bases and J by 6 bases, with 7 bases of the junction left unmatched. CDR3 length: 16 amino acids. The germline CDR1 and CDR2 sequences are LNHDA and SQIVND (reference sequence). The DNA for the CDR3 is TGTGCCAGTAGTCCCAGGACAGGGGGTAGTAATTCACCCCTCCACTTT. Its protein product is CASSPRTGGSNSPLHF.

This chain uses TRBV27 with TRBJ2-7; a weak D match, TRBD1 (6 bases). The germline V and J ends were trimmed by 6 bases and 3 bases, with 18 bases remaining between them. From germline, CDR1 is MNHEY and CDR2 SMNVEV (reference sequence). CDR3 length: 15 amino acids. CDR3 nucleotide sequence: TGTGCCAGCAGCAGAACAGGGTATCGCCTCTACGAGCAGTACTTC. Its translation: CASSRTGYRLYEQYF.

V is TRBV7-2 and J is TRBJ1-2, with a weak D call TRBD1 (6 bases). The germline V and J ends were trimmed by 5 bases and 2 bases, with 12 bases remaining between them. The CDR3 has 14 residues. The germline CDR1 and CDR2 sequences are SGHTA and FQGNSA. The CDR3 DNA follows: TGTGCCAGCAGCCCCCTTAGGGGGAACTATGGCTACACCTTC. Translating gives CASSPLRGNYGYTF.